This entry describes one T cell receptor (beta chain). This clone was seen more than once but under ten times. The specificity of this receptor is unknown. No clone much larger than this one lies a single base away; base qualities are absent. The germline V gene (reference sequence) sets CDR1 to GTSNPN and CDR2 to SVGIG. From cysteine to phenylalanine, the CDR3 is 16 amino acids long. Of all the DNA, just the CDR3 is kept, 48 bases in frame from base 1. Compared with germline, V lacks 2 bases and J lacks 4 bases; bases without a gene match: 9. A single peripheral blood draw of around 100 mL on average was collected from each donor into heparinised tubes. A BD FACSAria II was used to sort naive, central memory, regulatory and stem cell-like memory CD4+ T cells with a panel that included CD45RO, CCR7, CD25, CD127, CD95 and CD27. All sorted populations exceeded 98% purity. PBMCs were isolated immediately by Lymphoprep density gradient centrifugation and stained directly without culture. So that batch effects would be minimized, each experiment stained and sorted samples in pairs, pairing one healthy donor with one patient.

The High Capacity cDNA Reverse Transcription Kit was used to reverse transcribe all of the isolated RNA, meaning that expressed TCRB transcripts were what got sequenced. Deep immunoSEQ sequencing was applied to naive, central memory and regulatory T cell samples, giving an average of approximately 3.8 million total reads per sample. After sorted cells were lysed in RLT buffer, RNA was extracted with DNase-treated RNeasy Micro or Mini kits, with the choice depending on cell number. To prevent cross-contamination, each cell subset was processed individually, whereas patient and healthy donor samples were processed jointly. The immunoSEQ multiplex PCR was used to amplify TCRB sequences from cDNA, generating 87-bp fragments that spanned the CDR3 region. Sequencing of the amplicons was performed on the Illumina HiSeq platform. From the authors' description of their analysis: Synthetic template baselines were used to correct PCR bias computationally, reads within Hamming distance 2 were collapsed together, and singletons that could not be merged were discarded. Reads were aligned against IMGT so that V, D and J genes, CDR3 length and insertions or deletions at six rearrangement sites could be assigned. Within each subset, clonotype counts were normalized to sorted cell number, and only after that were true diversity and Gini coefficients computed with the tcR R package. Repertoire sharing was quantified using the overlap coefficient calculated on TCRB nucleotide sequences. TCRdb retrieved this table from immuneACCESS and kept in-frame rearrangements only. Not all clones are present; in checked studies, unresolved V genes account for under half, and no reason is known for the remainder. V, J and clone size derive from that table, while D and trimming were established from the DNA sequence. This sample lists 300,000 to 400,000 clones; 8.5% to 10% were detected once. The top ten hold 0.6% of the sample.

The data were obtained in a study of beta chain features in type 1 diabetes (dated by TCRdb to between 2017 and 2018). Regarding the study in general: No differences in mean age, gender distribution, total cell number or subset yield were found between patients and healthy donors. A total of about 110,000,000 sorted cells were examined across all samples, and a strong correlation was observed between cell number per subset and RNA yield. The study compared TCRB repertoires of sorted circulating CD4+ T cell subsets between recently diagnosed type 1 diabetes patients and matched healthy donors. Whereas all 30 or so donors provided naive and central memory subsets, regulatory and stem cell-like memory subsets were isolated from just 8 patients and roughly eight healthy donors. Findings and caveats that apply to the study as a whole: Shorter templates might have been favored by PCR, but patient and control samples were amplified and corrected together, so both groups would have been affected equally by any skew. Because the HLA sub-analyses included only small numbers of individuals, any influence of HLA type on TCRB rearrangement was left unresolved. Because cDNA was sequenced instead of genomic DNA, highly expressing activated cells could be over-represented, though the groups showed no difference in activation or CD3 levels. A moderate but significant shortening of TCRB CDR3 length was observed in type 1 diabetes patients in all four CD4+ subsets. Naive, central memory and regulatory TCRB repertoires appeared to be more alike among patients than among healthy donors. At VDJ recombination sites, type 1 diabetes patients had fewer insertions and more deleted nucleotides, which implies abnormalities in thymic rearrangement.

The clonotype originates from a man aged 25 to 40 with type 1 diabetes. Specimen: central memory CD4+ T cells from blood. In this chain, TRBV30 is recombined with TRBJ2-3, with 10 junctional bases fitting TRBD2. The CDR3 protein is CAWSRPGLATADTQYF. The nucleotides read TGTGCCTGGAGTAGACCGGGACTAGCGACTGCAGATACGCAGTATTTT.